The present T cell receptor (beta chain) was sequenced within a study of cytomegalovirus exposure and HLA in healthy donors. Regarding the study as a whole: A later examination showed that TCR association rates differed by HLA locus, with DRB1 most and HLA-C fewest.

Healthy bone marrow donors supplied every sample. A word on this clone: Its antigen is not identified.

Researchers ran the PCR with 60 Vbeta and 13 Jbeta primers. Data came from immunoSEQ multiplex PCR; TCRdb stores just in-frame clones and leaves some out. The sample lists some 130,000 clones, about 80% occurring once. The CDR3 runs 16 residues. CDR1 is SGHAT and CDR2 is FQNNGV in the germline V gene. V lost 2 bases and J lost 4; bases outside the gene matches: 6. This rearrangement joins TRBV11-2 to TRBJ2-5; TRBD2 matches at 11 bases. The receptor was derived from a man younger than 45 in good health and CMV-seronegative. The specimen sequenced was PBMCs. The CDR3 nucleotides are TGTGCCAGCAGCTTACTATTTGGACTAGCGGGAGAGACCCAGTACTTC. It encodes CASSLLFGLAGETQYF.